This entry is about one TCR beta chain. The antigen remains undetermined. Study-level results: Tumor memory CD4+ T cell TCR gene usage was found to cluster with blood and lymph node memory CD4+ cells and with lymph node naive CD4+ cells. Greatest tumor Treg TCR overlap was with tumor naive CD4+ cells.

Full-length variable regions came from constant-region reverse primers plus semi-nested Nested Universal Primer A PCR. Each CDR3 protein gets one entry after TCRdb re-called the 5' RACE reads with MiXCR. The table records tens of thousands of distinct CDR3 sequences, less than 35% of them present only once. This CDR3 has 12 amino acids. V shed 6 bases and J shed 2 bases, with 10 bases lying between them. Germline-derived CDR1 and CDR2 are SQVTM and ANQGSEA. The memory fraction was CD4+CD45RO+CD25- cells. The sequence came from a female donor with breast cancer. Sequences were obtained from memory CD4+ T cells sorted from a lymph node. The subset: memory CD4+ T cells, CD4+CD45RO+CD25-. This chain joins TRBV29-1 and TRBJ1-2; D ambiguous. CDR3 amino acids: CSVRTENYGYTF. CDR3 DNA sequence: TGCAGCGTACGGACGGAGAACTATGGCTACACCTTC. Combining the CDR3 with reference TRBV29-1 and TRBJ1-2 gives the whole variable domain SAVISQKPSRDICQRGTSLTIQCQVDSQVTMMFWYRQQPGQSLTLIATANQGSEATYESGFVIDKFPISRPNLTFSTLTVSNMSPEDSSIYLCSVRTENYGYTFGSGTRLTVV.